The 31 T cell receptor beta chains below come from one sample, sequenced in a study of cytomegalovirus exposure and HLA in healthy donors. PCR employed 60 Vbeta and 13 Jbeta primers. TCRdb's copy holds only in-frame clones and misses some; the assay was immunoSEQ multiplex PCR. The sample has 150,000 to 200,000 clones; roughly four fifths are singletons. Sequencing was carried out using PBMCs. The receptors stem from a woman under 40 in good health and CMV-seropositive.

The chain combines TRBV5-1 with TRBJ1-2, with 7 bases that match TRBD1. The V gene's germline CDR1 is SGHRS and CDR2 YFSETQ. V lost 0 bases, J lost 6 bases, and 5 bases stayed unmatched. This CDR3 contains 14 residues. The chain's CDR3 is CASSLGQGGHGYTF. In DNA, the CDR3 is TGCGCCAGCAGCTTGGGACAGGGTGGCCATGGCTACACCTTC.

About this clone: Other DNA sequences in this specimen translate into the identical CDR3. This sequence joins TRBV7-9 and TRBJ1-2; 8 nucleotides match TRBD1. CDR3 length: 14 amino acids. In germline, CDR1 is SEHNR, CDR2 FQNEAQ (reference sequence). Losses at the gene ends were 3 bases for V and 2 bases for J; bases not matched to a gene: 2. The CDR3 protein is CASSFGQGNYGYTF. The CDR3 DNA reads as TGTGCCAGCAGCTTCGGACAGGGAAACTATGGCTACACCTTC. The full variable domain, rest sourced from reference TRBV7-9 and TRBJ1-2, is DTGVSQNPRHKITKRGQNVTFRCDPISEHNRLYWYRQTLGQGPEFLTYFQNEAQLEKSRLLSDRFSAERPKGSFSTLEIQRTEQGDSAMYLCASSFGQGNYGYTFGSGTRLTVV.

The CDR3 DNA is TGTGCCAGTTCGACAGGGAGGTATTATGGCTACACCTTC. It is translated as CASSTGRYYGYTF. This chain connects TRBV28 to TRBJ1-2; TRBD1 matches 7 bases. The ends lost 9 bases at V and 5 bases at J; junction bases unmatched: 9. Germline V CDR1 and CDR2: MDHEN, SYDVKM. The CDR3 runs 13 residues.

To note about this clone: Lacking the conserved final phenylalanine or tryptophan, this CDR3 likely reflects a read error. No DNA is shown, since the ends of the CDR3 on it are uncertain; the CDR3 is the one TCRdb lists. The chain combines TRBV28 with TRBJ1-1. Germline assignment: CDR1 MDHEN and CDR2 SYDVKM. A total of 12 residues make up the CDR3, ends included. CDR3 sequence: CASSLSAGALTL.

V usage is TRBV4-1 and J usage is TRBJ2-3, with D possibly matching TRBD2 (7 bases). Trimming took off 0 bases at V and 4 bases at J, with 11 bases between the two ends. This CDR3 has 15 amino acids. The germline V gene has CDR1 MGHRA and CDR2 YSYEKL. This CDR3 is CASSQEGGVADTQYF. Here the CDR3 DNA reads TGCGCCAGCAGCCAAGAAGGGGGGGTAGCAGATACGCAGTATTTT.

The rearrangement uses TRBV27 and TRBJ1-5; D is possibly TRBD1 (6 bases). Germline V lookup: CDR1 MNHEY, CDR2 SMNVEV (reference sequence). The CDR3 is 14 amino acids. Between the trimmed V and J ends, which lost 3 bases and 5 bases, there was a span of 11 bases. The CDR3 spells CASSFRGRDQPQHF. In DNA form, the CDR3 reads TGTGCCAGCAGTTTCAGGGGACGCGATCAGCCCCAGCATTTT.

J is TRBJ1-1 and V is TRBV7-8; D gene uncertain. There are 12 residues in the CDR3. Germline V lookup: CDR1 SGHVS, CDR2 FQNEAQ. V was trimmed by 2 bases and J by 6 bases, leaving 7 bases between them. CDR3: CASSLYSSEAFF. The CDR3 nucleotides read TGTGCCAGCAGCTTATATTCTTCTGAAGCTTTCTTT.

The table lists this clone with a few counts. The chain uses TRBV19 and TRBJ2-7, with 8 bases lining up with TRBD1. This CDR3 is built from 15 residues. Trimming at V came to 2 bases and at J to 3 bases, leaving 6 bases not matched to a gene. Germline assignment: CDR1 LNHDA and CDR2 SQIVND (reference sequence). The CDR3 DNA reads TGTGCCAGTAGTATATCTGGGACAGGAGACTACGAGCAGTACTTC. Amino acid sequence: CASSISGTGDYEQYF.

The CDR3 here is CASSMRQGANQPQHF. The CDR3 nucleotides are TGTGCCAGCAGTATGCGACAGGGGGCCAATCAGCCCCAGCATTTT. The V and J genes are TRBV28 and TRBJ1-5, with 10 bases lining up with TRBD1. Trimming took 5 bases from V and 3 from J; bases not matched to a gene: 4. Germline V gene data show CDR1 as MDHEN and CDR2 as SYDVKM. This CDR3 is 15 amino acids long.

This clone appeared a single time. The chain couples TRBV4-1 to TRBJ2-7; 8 bases agree with TRBD2. Trimming cost V 0 bases and J 2 bases; bases outside gene matches: 12. This CDR3 region has 18 residues. CDR1 and CDR2 (germline): MGHRA, YSYEKL. The CDR3 sequence: CASSQDSPGLGSTYEQYF. The DNA of the CDR3 is TGCGCCAGCAGCCAAGATTCCCCGGGACTAGGTTCGACCTACGAGCAGTACTTC.

The chain carries TRBV7-2 and TRBJ2-1; 11 bases match TRBD2. Trimming removed 5 bases from V and 6 bases from J; junction bases left unmatched: 12. From germline, CDR1 is SGHTA and CDR2 FQGNSA. The CDR3 runs to 17 residues. The CDR3 DNA follows: TGTGCCAGCAGCCCTGGACCTCTAGCGGGAGGCCTCAATGAGCAGTTCTTC. This encodes CASSPGPLAGGLNEQFF.

This chain connects TRBV29-1 to TRBJ2-5; 7 bases map to TRBD1. J was trimmed by 0 bases and V by 3 bases; bases with no gene match: 1. CDR3 length equals 13 residues. From germline, CDR1 is SQVTM and CDR2 ANQGSEA. The CDR3 sequence is CSVETGYQETQYF. The CDR3 nucleotides read TGCAGCGTTGAGACAGGGTACCAAGAGACCCAGTACTTC.

The chain recombines TRBV9 with TRBJ1-5, with no clear D. There are 15 residues in the CDR3. V lost 4 bases and J 4 bases, leaving 15 bases between the germline ends. Germline values: CDR1 SGDLS, CDR2 YYNGEE. The CDR3 DNA sequence: TGTGCCAGCAGCCCCGGGGAGGGAGTGAATCAGCCCCAGCATTTT. Protein product: CASSPGEGVNQPQHF.

The rearrangement uses TRBV6-6 and TRBJ1-1, with TRBD1 matching 8 bases. Germline V CDR1 and CDR2: MNHNY, SVGAGI (reference sequence). Trimming at V came to 8 bases and at J to 7 bases, leaving 18 bases not matched to a gene. The CDR3 spans 16 residues. Here the CDR3 reads CASYSRKAGQEGEAFF. The CDR3 nucleotides are TGTGCCAGCTATAGCCGCAAAGCGGGACAGGAGGGTGAAGCTTTCTTT.

The J gene is TRBJ1-2, the V gene TRBV28; D gene ambiguous. Germline V gives CDR1 MDHEN, CDR2 SYDVKM. CDR3 length: 12 amino acids. Here the CDR3 reads CATGLANYGYTF. The CDR3 bases are TGTGCTACGGGGTTGGCTAACTATGGCTACACCTTC.

The chain links TRBV30 to TRBJ2-1; 9 bases line up with TRBD2. CDR3 size: 15 residues. With 5 bases clipped from V and 2 bases from J, the junction kept 7 bases outside the gene matches. CDR1 and CDR2 from the germline V gene are GTSNPN and SVGIG (reference sequence). CDR3 DNA: TGTGCCTGGGTTAGCGGGAGTCTTCCCTACAATGAGCAGTTCTTC. Translated: CAWVSGSLPYNEQFF.

V is TRBV10-3 and J is TRBJ2-3, with no clear D. Trimming took 7 bases from V and 2 from J, leaving 10 bases between them. From germline, CDR1 is ENHRY and CDR2 SYGVKD. CDR3 size: 13 residues. In DNA form, the CDR3 reads TGTGCCATCATGAGAGCCGACACAGATACGCAGTATTTT. It specifies CAIMRADTDTQYF.

The sample holds a few counts of this clone. The rearrangement links TRBV5-5 to TRBJ2-5, with 10 nucleotides matching TRBD2. V shed 3 bases, J shed 5 bases, and the junction held 13 bases outside the gene matches. The CDR3 is 17 amino acids. CDR1 SGHKS and CDR2 YYEKEE come from the germline V gene (reference sequence). The CDR3 spells CASSWGASGRIRETQYF. CDR3 sequence (DNA): TGTGCCAGCAGCTGGGGGGCTAGCGGGAGAATAAGGGAGACCCAGTACTTC. Looking up the rest from reference TRBV5-5 and TRBJ2-5 gives the full variable domain: DAGVTQSPTHLIKTRGQQVTLRCSPISGHKSVSWYQQVLGQGPQFIFQYYEKEERGRGNFPDRFSARQFPNYSSELNVNALLLGDSALYLCASSWGASGRIRETQYFGPGTRLLVL.

V usage is TRBV7-9 and J usage is TRBJ1-1, with D tentatively TRBD1 (5 bases). Germline CDR1 SEHNR, CDR2 FQNEAQ (reference sequence). The CDR3 runs to 14 residues. Trimming left V 5 bases short and J 1 base short, with 11 bases between. Here the CDR3 DNA reads TGTGCCAGCAGCCCCCCGGGGGGGAACACTGAAGCTTTCTTT. Translated: CASSPPGGNTEAFF.

The table lists this clone with a count of one. The rearrangement links TRBV2 to TRBJ2-4; 8 bases fit TRBD2. Germline CDR1 and CDR2: SNHLY and FYNNEI. This CDR3 is built from 15 residues. V shed 4 bases, J shed 2 bases, and the junction held 4 bases outside the gene matches. CDR3 in amino acids: CASSAGGPTKNIQYF. The CDR3 DNA sequence: TGTGCCAGCAGTGCGGGGGGGCCTACCAAAAACATTCAGTACTTC.

J is TRBJ2-6 and V is TRBV4-3, with 13 bases lining up with TRBD2. Germline loops: CDR1 LGHNA, CDR2 YSLEER. V lost 0 bases and J lost 2; bases outside the gene matches: 7. There are 20 residues in the CDR3. For the CDR3, the DNA is TGCGCCAGCAGCCAAGATAGGACTAGCGGGAGAACAGCTGGGGCCAACGTCCTGACTTTC. Protein product: CASSQDRTSGRTAGANVLTF.

The J gene is TRBJ1-1, the V gene TRBV27, with 7 nucleotides matching TRBD1. V was pared by 2 bases and J by 4 bases, with 10 bases of the junction left unmatched. Germline CDR1 MNHEY, CDR2 SMNVEV (reference sequence). The CDR3 covers 16 residues. CDR3 DNA sequence: TGTGCCAGCAGTTTAAGCGGCAGGGGGTTGGGCACTGAAGCTTTCTTT. Translating gives CASSLSGRGLGTEAFF.

This sequence joins TRBV5-4 and TRBJ1-1, with a possible D match to TRBD1 (6 bases). The CDR3 consists of 16 residues. Deletions cut 4 bases from V and 2 bases from J, with 18 bases between. CDR1 is SGHNT, CDR2 YYREEE, per germline (reference sequence). CDR3 DNA: TGTGCCAGCAGCCCGGAGGGGGGGTGGGGAAACACTGAAGCTTTCTTT. This gives the protein CASSPEGGWGNTEAFF.

The CDR3 sequence is CASSQDPHWDRGAFF. CDR3 sequence (DNA): TGCGCCAGCAGCCAAGATCCCCACTGGGACAGGGGAGCTTTCTTT. This rearrangement joins TRBV4-1 to TRBJ1-1; 10 bases are shared with TRBD1. Germline CDR1 is MGHRA and CDR2 is YSYEKL. The trim removed 0 bases at V and 10 bases at J, leaving 8 bases unmatched. The CDR3 covers 15 residues.

The chain is built from TRBV7-8 and TRBJ2-7; TRBD1 is a possible D gene (6 bases). CDR3 length: 15 amino acids. In germline, CDR1 is SGHVS, CDR2 FQNEAQ. V was pared by 6 bases and J by 4 bases, with 19 bases between. The CDR3 region is CASRRGGFERYEQYF. CDR3 DNA sequence: TGTGCCAGCAGAAGAGGGGGATTCGAGAGGTACGAGCAGTACTTC.

The genes are TRBV2 and TRBJ2-3, with 7 positions matching TRBD1. The CDR3 sequence is 15 residues long. J gave up 5 bases and V 6 bases, and 11 bases lay outside the gene matches. Germline V gene sequence: CDR1 SNHLY, CDR2 FYNNEI. The CDR3 here is CASRNGQVVGDTQYF. The DNA of the CDR3 is TGTGCCAGCAGGAATGGACAGGTAGTGGGAGATACGCAGTATTTT.

V gene TRBV27 combines with J gene TRBJ2-7; tentative D call: TRBD1 (6 bases). Trimming cost V 4 bases and J 5 bases, with 15 bases left between them. This CDR3 is built from 14 residues. The germline V gene encodes CDR1 MNHEY and CDR2 SMNVEV (reference sequence). The CDR3 nucleotides read TGTGCCAGCAGTTCACGACAGACAGGACACGAGCAGTACTTC. Protein product: CASSSRQTGHEQYF.

The chain employs TRBV2 and TRBJ2-5; D may be TRBD2 (6 bases). Trimming cost V 3 bases and J 1 base, with 12 bases left between them. Germline assignment: CDR1 SNHLY and CDR2 FYNNEI. The CDR3 runs 15 residues. The CDR3, as DNA: TGTGCCAGCAGTGACCACTACGGGGGCCAAGAGACCCAGTACTTC. It yields the protein CASSDHYGGQETQYF.

This clone was recorded a few times. This chain connects TRBV5-8 to TRBJ2-6; TRBD2 agrees at 8 bases. J was trimmed by 4 bases and V by 4 bases; bases with no gene match: 13. The CDR3 consists of 18 residues. Germline V gives CDR1 SGHTS, CDR2 YDEGEE. The CDR3 bases are TGTGCCAGCAGCCCAAGACTAGCGACCTACTCCGGGGCCAACGTCCTGACTTTC. Protein sequence: CASSPRLATYSGANVLTF.

CDR3 sequence (DNA): TGTGCCAGCAGCTTAGTGACAGGGGGAATCAATGAGCAGTTCTTC. Translation: CASSLVTGGINEQFF. The chain has TRBV11-2 and TRBJ2-1; 9 bases fit TRBD1. The V segment lost 1 base and the J segment 6 bases; nucleotides outside the gene matches: 4. This CDR3 region has 15 residues. Germline V gives CDR1 SGHAT, CDR2 FQNNGV. The whole variable domain, filled in from reference TRBV11-2 and TRBJ2-1, reads EAGVAQSPRYKIIEKRQSVAFWCNPISGHATLYWYQQILGQGPKLLIQFQNNGVVDDSQLPKDRFSAERLKGVDSTLKIQPAKLEDSAVYLCASSLVTGGINEQFFGPGTRLTVL.

V usage is TRBV5-1 and J usage is TRBJ2-3; D gene uncertain. The CDR3 is 14 residues long. CDR1 is SGHRS, CDR2 YFSETQ, per germline. Trimming pared 0 bases from V and 6 bases from J, leaving 11 bases between. The CDR3 DNA sequence: TGCGCCAGCAGCTTGGACCAGGCATCCGATACGCAGTATTTT. Encoded protein: CASSLDQASDTQYF.